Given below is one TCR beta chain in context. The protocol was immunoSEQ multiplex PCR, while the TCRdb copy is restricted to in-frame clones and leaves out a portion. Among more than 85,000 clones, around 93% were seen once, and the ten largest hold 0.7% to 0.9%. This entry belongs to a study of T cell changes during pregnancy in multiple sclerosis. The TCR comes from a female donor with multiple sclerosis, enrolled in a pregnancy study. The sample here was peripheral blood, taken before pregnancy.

The CDR3 DNA follows: TGTGCCAGCAGCTTGGGGGCAGGCCTTCTCTCTGGGGCCAACGTCCTGACTTTC. This gives the protein CASSLGAGLLSGANVLTF. The V gene is TRBV5-5, the J gene TRBJ2-6; D unresolved. CDR3 size: 18 residues. The germline V and J ends were trimmed by 0 bases and 0 bases, with 13 bases remaining between them. Germline V CDR1 and CDR2: SGHKS, YYEKEE (reference sequence).